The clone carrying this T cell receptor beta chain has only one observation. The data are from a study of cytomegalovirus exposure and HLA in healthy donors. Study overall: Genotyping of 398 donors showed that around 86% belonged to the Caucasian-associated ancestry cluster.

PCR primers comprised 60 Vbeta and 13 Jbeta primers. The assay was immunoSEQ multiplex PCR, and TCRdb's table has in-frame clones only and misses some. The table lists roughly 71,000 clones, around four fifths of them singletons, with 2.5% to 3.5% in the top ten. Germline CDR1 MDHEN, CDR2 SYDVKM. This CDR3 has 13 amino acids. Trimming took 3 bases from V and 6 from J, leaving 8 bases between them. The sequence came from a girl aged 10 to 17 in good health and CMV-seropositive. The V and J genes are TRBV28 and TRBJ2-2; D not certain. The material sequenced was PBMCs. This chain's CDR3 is CASSFPRPGELFF. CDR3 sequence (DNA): TGTGCCAGCAGTTTCCCTAGGCCCGGGGAGCTGTTTTTT.